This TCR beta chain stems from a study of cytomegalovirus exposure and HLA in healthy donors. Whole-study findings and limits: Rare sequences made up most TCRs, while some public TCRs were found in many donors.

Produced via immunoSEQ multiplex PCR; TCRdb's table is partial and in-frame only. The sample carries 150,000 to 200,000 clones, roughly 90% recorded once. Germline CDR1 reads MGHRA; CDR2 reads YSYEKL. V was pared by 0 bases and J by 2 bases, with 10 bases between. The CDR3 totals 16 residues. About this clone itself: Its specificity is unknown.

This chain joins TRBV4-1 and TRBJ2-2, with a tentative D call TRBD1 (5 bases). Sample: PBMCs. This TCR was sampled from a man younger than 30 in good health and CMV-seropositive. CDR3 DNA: TGCGCCAGCAGCCAAGAGGGCAGGGCAAACACCGGGGAGCTGTTTTTT. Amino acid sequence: CASSQEGRANTGELFF.